A single sample is the source of the 17 T cell receptor beta chains below, sequenced in a study of cytomegalovirus exposure and HLA in healthy donors. Some clones are missing from TCRdb's copy, which holds only in-frame ones; the method was immunoSEQ multiplex PCR. Of fewer than 350,000 clones detected, approximately 90% appear once; the ten largest clones hold about 0.86%. The sample was PBMCs. Every receptor here comes from a woman aged 18-30 years in good health and CMV-seronegative.

The gene calls are TRBV2 and TRBJ2-7; TRBD2 matches at 13 bases. V was pared by 4 bases and J by 4 bases, with 1 base of the junction left unmatched. Germline lookup yields CDR1 SNHLY and CDR2 FYNNEI. The CDR3 covers 14 residues. CDR3 in amino acids: CASSVTSGGYEQYF. CDR3 DNA: TGTGCCAGCAGTGTGACTAGCGGGGGGTACGAGCAGTACTTC.

The chain joins TRBV10-1 to TRBJ2-7, with D uncertain. CDR1 and CDR2 from the germline V gene are WNHNN and SYGVQD (reference sequence). Trimming stripped 0 bases from V and 4 bases from J, with 7 bases between. The CDR3 sequence is 13 residues long. CDR3 sequence (DNA): TGCGCCAGCAGTGAGTCAACTTTTTACGAGCAGTACTTC. It encodes CASSESTFYEQYF.

This sequence joins TRBV9 and TRBJ2-3, with 7 bases lining up with TRBD2. Germline values: CDR1 SGDLS, CDR2 YYNGEE. The CDR3 totals 12 residues. Losses at the gene ends were 6 bases for V and 6 bases for J; bases not matched to a gene: 4. CDR3 sequence (DNA): TGTGCCAGCAAGGGTAGCGGGGATACGCAGTATTTT. Amino acids: CASKGSGDTQYF.

The chain has TRBV28 and TRBJ2-7; D uncertain. Germline-derived CDR1 and CDR2 are MDHEN and SYDVKM. V gave up 3 bases and J gave up 3 bases, with 9 bases separating them. This CDR3 region has 13 residues. The CDR3: CASSFYGDYEQYF. The CDR3 bases are TGTGCCAGCAGTTTTTACGGTGACTACGAGCAGTACTTC.

The gene calls are TRBV7-8 and TRBJ2-4; a possible D gene is TRBD1 (6 bases). V was shortened by 1 base and J by 3 bases, with 19 bases between the two germline ends. CDR3 length: 18 amino acids. CDR1 is SGHVS and CDR2 is FQNEAQ in the germline V gene. CDR3 sequence reads: CASSLERTVSSGKNIQYF. In DNA, the CDR3 is TGTGCCAGCAGCTTAGAGCGGACAGTTTCCTCGGGCAAAAACATTCAGTACTTC.

J is TRBJ1-4 and V is TRBV18; no clear D gene. V gave up 2 bases and J gave up 7 bases, with 14 bases separating them. From germline, CDR1 is KGHSH and CDR2 LQKENI. This CDR3 comprises 15 residues. The CDR3: CASSPFKERGEKLFF. CDR3 sequence (DNA): TGTGCCAGCTCACCATTTAAGGAGCGGGGTGAAAAACTGTTTTTT. Based on the CDR3 plus reference TRBV18 and TRBJ1-4, the full variable domain is NAGVMQNPRHLVRRRGQEARLRCSPMKGHSHVYWYRQLPEEGLKFMVYLQKENIIDESGMPKERFSAEFPKEGPSILRIQQVVRGDSAAYFCASSPFKERGEKLFFGSGTQLSVL.

This chain uses TRBV15 with TRBJ2-3; 9 nucleotides agree with TRBD1. The CDR3 consists of 15 residues. Germline values: CDR1 LNHNV, CDR2 YYDKDF (reference sequence). The trim removed 4 bases at V and 5 bases at J, leaving 7 bases unmatched. The CDR3 protein is CATSKGGQGLDTQYF. In DNA, the CDR3 is TGTGCCACCAGCAAAGGAGGACAGGGGCTAGATACGCAGTATTTT.

This chain uses TRBV15 with TRBJ1-5; 10 bases align to TRBD1. Germline V CDR1 and CDR2: LNHNV, YYDKDF (reference sequence). V was clipped by 0 bases and J by 6 bases; unmatched bases: 5. CDR3 length equals 16 residues. In nucleotides, the CDR3 is TGTGCCACCAGCAGAGAGGGGACAGGGGTTGCTCAGCCCCAGCATTTT. Protein product: CATSREGTGVAQPQHF.

The chain joins TRBV7-8 to TRBJ2-7, with 11 bases lining up with TRBD2. Trimming cost V 6 bases and J 1 base; bases outside gene matches: 2. The CDR3 covers 14 residues. CDR1 SGHVS and CDR2 FQNEAQ come from the germline V gene. CDR3 sequence: CASSGTSGSYEQYF. The CDR3 bases are TGTGCCAGCAGTGGGACTAGCGGTTCCTACGAGCAGTACTTC.

The chain uses TRBV4-3 and TRBJ2-2; 10 bases match TRBD2. Losses at the gene ends were 5 bases for V and 4 bases for J; bases not matched to a gene: 10. The CDR3 length is 17 residues. CDR1 and CDR2 from the germline V gene are LGHNA and YSLEER. The CDR3 sequence: CASSFSQAGGSTGELFF. The CDR3 nucleotides read TGCGCCAGCAGCTTTAGCCAAGCGGGAGGGTCCACCGGGGAGCTGTTTTTT.

The rearrangement joins TRBV2 to TRBJ1-4; 7 nucleotides agree with TRBD1. This CDR3 is built from 15 residues. Per germline, CDR1 SNHLY and CDR2 FYNNEI. V lost 8 bases, J lost 5 bases, and 11 bases stayed unmatched. The CDR3 here is CASDGLGQSNEKLFF. DNA for the CDR3: TGTGCCAGCGACGGACTGGGACAGAGCAATGAAAAACTGTTTTTT.

This sequence joins TRBV2 and TRBJ1-5, with TRBD1 matching over 8 bases. CDR3 size: 17 residues. CDR1 is SNHLY and CDR2 is FYNNEI in the germline V gene. V lost 0 bases and J lost 6; bases outside the gene matches: 10. The CDR3 coding sequence is TGTGCCAGCAGTGAAGCGAGGGGACAGGTCCTATCTCAGCCCCAGCATTTT. Its protein product is CASSEARGQVLSQPQHF.

J is TRBJ1-2 and V is TRBV5-6; 10 bases fit TRBD1. Germline loops: CDR1 SGHDT, CDR2 YYEEEE. This CDR3 contains 15 residues. V gave up 6 bases and J gave up 8 bases; unmatched junction bases: 13. The CDR3 region is CASTPTGTGVQGYTF. The CDR3 nucleotides are TGTGCCAGCACGCCCACCGGGACAGGGGTACAAGGCTACACCTTC.

This rearrangement joins TRBV7-9 to TRBJ2-1; 10 bases are shared with TRBD2. Looked up from germline, CDR1 is SEHNR and CDR2 is FQNEAQ (reference sequence). V was pared by 4 bases and J by 5 bases, with 5 bases of the junction left unmatched. The CDR3 runs 15 residues. CDR3 region: CASSYGTSDHNEQFF. CDR3 in DNA: TGTGCCAGCAGCTATGGGACTAGCGACCACAATGAGCAGTTCTTC.

The rearrangement links TRBV5-6 to TRBJ1-2, with 9 nucleotides matching TRBD1. CDR1 and CDR2 from the germline V gene are SGHDT and YYEEEE. This CDR3 spans 16 amino acids. V shed 4 bases and J 7 bases; nucleotides not matched to a gene: 14. CDR3 DNA: TGTGCCAGCAGCGGGACTAACAGGGGGCGCTTGAGTGGCTACACCTTC. This codes for CASSGTNRGRLSGYTF.

The chain uses TRBV19 and TRBJ2-1, with 7 bases identical to TRBD2. Losses at the gene ends were 6 bases for V and 4 bases for J; bases not matched to a gene: 9. CDR3 size: 15 residues. The germline CDR1 and CDR2 sequences are LNHDA and SQIVND (reference sequence). CDR3 sequence: CASSPLGRGYNEQFF. Here the CDR3 DNA reads TGTGCCAGTAGCCCCCTGGGGCGGGGGTACAATGAGCAGTTCTTC.

This chain uses TRBV28 with TRBJ1-3, with TRBD1 as a possible D gene (6 bases). CDR3 length: 14 amino acids. Germline CDR1 is MDHEN and CDR2 is SYDVKM. Trimming left V 6 bases short and J 3 bases short, with 12 bases between. CDR3 region: CASSTGFLGNTIYF. CDR3 nucleotide sequence: TGTGCCAGCAGCACAGGGTTCCTTGGAAACACCATATATTTT. Combining the CDR3 with reference TRBV28 and TRBJ1-3 gives the whole variable domain DVKVTQSSRYLVKRTGEKVFLECVQDMDHENMFWYRQDPGLGLRLIYFSYDVKMKEKGDIPEGYSVSREKKERFSLILESASTNQTSMYLCASSTGFLGNTIYFGEGSWLTVV.